The 28 T cell receptor beta chains reported below all come from one sample, sequenced in a study of naive CD8 T cells in extremely preterm neonates. The data were produced by immunoSEQ multiplex PCR, yet TCRdb's version contains in-frame clones alone and is incomplete. The sample lists about 7,100 clones; 95% to 98% were seen once. The specimen was naive CD8+ T cells from blood. The receptor set was obtained from a human donor in good health.

The chain employs TRBV6-5 and TRBJ1-3; tentative D call: TRBD1 (5 bases). Trimming cost V 4 bases and J 1 base, with 8 bases left between them. The CDR3 is 14 residues long. Germline V lookup: CDR1 MNHEY, CDR2 SVGAGI. The CDR3 loop is CASSSGGSGNTIYF. The DNA for the CDR3 is TGTGCCAGCAGTTCGGGGGGGTCTGGAAACACCATATATTTT.

The V call is TRBV7-9, the J call TRBJ1-3; possibly TRBD1 for D (5 bases). From germline, CDR1 is SEHNR and CDR2 FQNEAQ (reference sequence). Trimming removed 1 base from V and 8 bases from J, with 6 bases in between. The CDR3 is 12 amino acids. Here the CDR3 reads CASSLEGDTIYF. In DNA form, the CDR3 reads TGTGCCAGCAGCTTAGAAGGGGACACCATATATTTT.

This chain links TRBV29-1 with TRBJ2-2, with D tentatively TRBD1 (5 bases). Trimming took off 7 bases at V and 1 base at J, with 13 bases between the two ends. The CDR3 extends over 14 amino acids. Germline values: CDR1 SQVTM, CDR2 ANQGSEA. In nucleotides, the CDR3 is TGCAGCGCCGACCCCCAGGGGAACACCGGGGAGCTGTTTTTT. Translation gives CSADPQGNTGELFF.

The chain employs TRBV5-4 and TRBJ2-2; 7 bases align to TRBD2. The germline V gene has CDR1 SGHNT and CDR2 YYREEE (reference sequence). The junction had 9 bases not matched to a gene; V was cut back by 3 bases and J by 7 bases. The CDR3 is 15 residues long. In DNA, the CDR3 is TGTGCCAGCAGCTGGGGCGCGGGAGTAGTCGGGGAGCTGTTTTTT. Protein sequence: CASSWGAGVVGELFF.

CDR3: CASSLLAGGPYEQYF. CDR3 nucleotide sequence: TGCGCCAGCAGCCTTTTAGCGGGAGGGCCCTACGAGCAGTACTTC. This chain joins TRBV4-1 and TRBJ2-7; 11 bases align to TRBD2. The CDR3 is 15 residues long. Per the germline V gene, CDR1 is MGHRA and CDR2 is YSYEKL. V dropped 4 bases and J dropped 2; count of bases not matched to a gene: 4.

This chain joins TRBV13 and TRBJ2-5; no definite D call. The CDR3 runs to 13 residues. The V gene lost 0 bases and the J gene lost 3 bases, with 5 bases spanning the gap. Germline CDR1 reads PRHDT; CDR2 reads FYEKMQ (reference sequence). DNA of the CDR3: TGTGCCAGCAGCTTAGGGTCGGAAGAGACCCAGTACTTC. As protein: CASSLGSEETQYF.

DNA for the CDR3: TGCGCCAGCAGCCAAGAAGCTCCTCGCTCCTACAATGAGCAGTTCTTC. This translates into CASSQEAPRSYNEQFF. The chain recombines TRBV4-1 with TRBJ2-1; D gene unclear. Per the germline V gene, CDR1 is MGHRA and CDR2 is YSYEKL. The CDR3 length is 16 residues. V lost 0 bases, J lost 0 bases, and 9 bases lay in between.

The chain uses TRBV19 and TRBJ2-7; maybe TRBD2 (5 bases). The length of the CDR3 is 15 residues. Trimming shortened V by 3 bases and J by 4 bases, and 16 bases separated the two germline ends. The germline gives CDR1 LNHDA, CDR2 SQIVND (reference sequence). This chain's CDR3 is CASSMVGDEGYEQYF. Written as DNA, the CDR3 is TGTGCCAGTAGTATGGTGGGAGACGAAGGTTACGAGCAGTACTTC. Supplemented by reference TRBV19 and TRBJ2-7, the full variable domain reads DGGITQSPKYLFRKEGQNVTLSCEQNLNHDAMYWYRQDPGQGLRLIYYSQIVNDFQKGDIAEGYSVSREKKESFPLTVTSAQKNPTAFYLCASSMVGDEGYEQYFGPGTRLTVT.

This chain links TRBV7-8 with TRBJ1-4; TRBD1 matches at 9 bases. The CDR3 loop spans 19 amino acids. The V and J ends lost 4 bases and 8 bases, in that order; junction bases with no gene match: 20. Germline lookup yields CDR1 SGHVS and CDR2 FQNEAQ. The CDR3 reads CASSSIIGKPGQGNEKLFF. The CDR3 bases are TGTGCCAGCAGCTCCATTATCGGAAAACCGGGACAGGGTAACGAAAAACTGTTTTTT.

This clone was seen a single time. The chain links TRBV30 to TRBJ2-7; D might be TRBD1 (6 bases). CDR3 length: 13 residues. Germline lookup yields CDR1 GTSNPN and CDR2 SVGIG (reference sequence). The CDR3 DNA reads as TGTGCGAGCGGAACAGGGCCCTCCTACGAGCAGTACTTC. Translation: CASGTGPSYEQYF.

J is TRBJ2-7 and V is TRBV4-2; TRBD2 agrees at 8 bases. This CDR3 comprises 14 residues. V trimming: 3 bases; J trimming: 5 bases; junction bases outside the gene matches: 6. CDR1 is LGHNA and CDR2 is YNFKEQ in the germline V gene. CDR3 nucleotide sequence: TGTGCCAGCAGCCAGTGGAGCGGGAGTGACGAGCAGTACTTC. Residues: CASSQWSGSDEQYF.

The chain uses TRBV11-2 and TRBJ2-7, with a tentative D call TRBD2 (5 bases). The germline CDR1 and CDR2 sequences are SGHAT and FQNNGV. The CDR3 consists of 13 residues. The V end was cut by 5 bases, the J end by 2 bases, with 10 bases between. CDR3 in DNA: TGTGCCAGCAGCGTCGGGATGCCCTACGAGCAGTACTTC. It yields the protein CASSVGMPYEQYF.

The rearrangement links TRBV9 to TRBJ2-3; 7 positions match TRBD2. The J segment lost 0 bases and the V segment lost 5 bases, leaving 6 bases of the junction unmatched. The CDR3 extends over 15 amino acids. Germline V gene lookup returns CDR1 SGDLS and CDR2 YYNGEE. CDR3 protein: CASSGAGASTDTQYF. CDR3 nucleotides: TGTGCCAGCAGTGGTGCGGGAGCTAGCACAGATACGCAGTATTTT.

The rearrangement joins TRBV28 to TRBJ1-4, with 7 bases identical to TRBD1. The ends lost 5 bases at V and 6 bases at J; junction bases unmatched: 3. Germline V gene sequence: CDR1 MDHEN, CDR2 SYDVKM. The CDR3 contains 13 residues. CDR3 nucleotides: TGTGCCAGCAGTAGACAGGGACATGAAAAACTGTTTTTT. Translation gives CASSRQGHEKLFF.

The V and J genes are TRBV6-6 and TRBJ2-7; a possible D gene is TRBD1 (5 bases). This CDR3 spans 16 amino acids. Between the trimmed V and J ends, which lost 2 bases and 1 base, there was a span of 15 bases. Germline CDR1 is MNHNY and CDR2 is SVGAGI (reference sequence). For the CDR3, the DNA is TGTGCCAGCAGTTACCCCGGGCAGGGTCCTTCCTACGAGCAGTACTTC. This translates into CASSYPGQGPSYEQYF.

The CDR3 is CAISESTTGTDTQYF. In DNA, the CDR3 is TGTGCCATCAGTGAGTCAACTACCGGCACAGATACGCAGTATTTT. J is TRBJ2-3 and V is TRBV10-3; D remains unclear. Germline V CDR1 and CDR2: ENHRY, SYGVKD. The CDR3 is 15 residues long. With 0 bases removed from V and 1 base from J, the gap between germline ends came to 8 bases.

This chain joins TRBV9 and TRBJ2-2, with TRBD2 matching 12 bases. The CDR3 has 13 amino acids. V gave up 3 bases and J gave up 9 bases; unmatched junction bases: 0. Germline-derived CDR1 and CDR2 are SGDLS and YYNGEE. The CDR3 DNA reads TGTGCCAGCAGCGGGACTAGCGGGAGGGAGCTGTTTTTT. It yields the protein CASSGTSGRELFF.

This chain connects TRBV14 to TRBJ2-3; 7 bases line up with TRBD2. The germline gives CDR1 SGHDN, CDR2 FVKESK. CDR3 size: 17 residues. V shed 1 base, J shed 0 bases, and the junction held 7 bases outside the gene matches. The CDR3 DNA follows: TGTGCCAGCAGCCAAGTTCTTAGCGGGTATAGCACAGATACGCAGTATTTT. Translating gives CASSQVLSGYSTDTQYF.

The chain combines TRBV20-1 with TRBJ1-2; D uncertain. This CDR3 spans 11 amino acids. The germline V gene has CDR1 DFQATT and CDR2 SNEGSKA (reference sequence). Trimming cost V 1 base and J 8 bases, with 8 bases left between them. The CDR3 DNA is TGCAGTGCTAGAGCGGAGGGAGGCTACACCTTC. The encoded protein is CSARAEGGYTF.

The rearrangement joins TRBV4-1 to TRBJ2-1; 7 bases map to TRBD2. This CDR3 spans 15 amino acids. V lost 1 base to trimming and J lost 6 bases; unmatched junction nucleotides: 6. The germline V gene encodes CDR1 MGHRA and CDR2 YSYEKL. DNA for the CDR3: TGCGCCAGCAGCCAAGTCGGGACTACCCCCAATGAGCAGTTCTTC. Amino acid sequence: CASSQVGTTPNEQFF.

V and J are TRBV6-5 and TRBJ1-1, with TRBD1 as a possible D gene (5 bases). The germline gives CDR1 MNHEY, CDR2 SVGAGI. The CDR3 length is 13 residues. Trimming took 6 bases from V and 7 from J, leaving 15 bases between them. This chain's CDR3 is CASRINRRGEAFF. CDR3 DNA: TGTGCCAGCAGAATAAACAGGAGAGGTGAAGCTTTCTTT.

This sequence joins TRBV5-6 and TRBJ2-7; TRBD1 matches at 7 bases. In germline, CDR1 is SGHDT, CDR2 YYEEEE. Trimming took 4 bases from V and 1 from J; bases not matched to a gene: 5. This CDR3 is 14 amino acids long. The CDR3 nucleotides are TGTGCCAGCAGCATGGGACAGCCATCCTACGAGCAGTACTTC. Amino acid sequence: CASSMGQPSYEQYF.

This rearrangement joins TRBV29-1 to TRBJ2-7; 7 nucleotides agree with TRBD1. V trimming: 2 bases; J trimming: 3 bases; junction bases outside the gene matches: 10. Germline V gene lookup returns CDR1 SQVTM and CDR2 ANQGSEA. CDR3 length equals 15 residues. The CDR3 reads CSVETRQGKGYEQYF. The CDR3 nucleotides are TGCAGCGTTGAAACCCGACAGGGAAAAGGCTACGAGCAGTACTTC.

V and J are TRBV7-9 and TRBJ1-1; weak D call: TRBD1 (5 bases). V lost 6 bases and J lost 1, with 9 bases in between. Germline CDR1 and CDR2: SEHNR and FQNEAQ (reference sequence). The CDR3 extends over 13 amino acids. Written as DNA, the CDR3 is TGTGCCAGCAGACATCAGGGGAACACTGAAGCTTTCTTT. As protein: CASRHQGNTEAFF.

The chain uses TRBV6-6 and TRBJ2-7; 7 bases map to TRBD2. The CDR3 totals 12 residues. Unmatched junction bases numbered 2, after V lost 5 bases and J lost 4 bases. Germline V gives CDR1 MNHNY, CDR2 SVGAGI (reference sequence). This CDR3 reads CASSHSGYEQYF. For the CDR3, the DNA is TGTGCCAGCAGTCATAGCGGGTACGAGCAGTACTTC.

The chain joins TRBV27 to TRBJ2-7, with D possibly matching TRBD1 (5 bases). The germline V gene encodes CDR1 MNHEY and CDR2 SMNVEV (reference sequence). This CDR3 is 13 amino acids long. V shed 4 bases and J shed 3 bases, with 10 bases lying between them. In DNA form, the CDR3 reads TGTGCCAGCAGTTCGACAGCCCACTACGAGCAGTACTTC. Its protein is CASSSTAHYEQYF.

V usage is TRBV2 and J usage is TRBJ1-6; D not certain. There are 15 residues in the CDR3. Per the germline V gene, CDR1 is SNHLY and CDR2 is FYNNEI. Deletions cut 4 bases from V and 10 bases from J, with 17 bases between. CDR3 DNA: TGTGCCAGCAGTGCCCCGGTAACGGTAGAGTCACCCCTCCACTTT. Amino acid sequence: CASSAPVTVESPLHF.

CDR3 nucleotides: TGCGCCAGCAGCTTGGAGGGGGTGGCTTACGAGCAGTACTTC. Translated, it gives CASSLEGVAYEQYF. The chain is built from TRBV5-1 and TRBJ2-5; the D gene is possibly TRBD1 (6 bases). The J call may be incorrect, as the DNA end agrees better with TRBJ2-7. This CDR3 has 14 residues. Germline V gene data show CDR1 as SGHRS and CDR2 as YFSETQ.